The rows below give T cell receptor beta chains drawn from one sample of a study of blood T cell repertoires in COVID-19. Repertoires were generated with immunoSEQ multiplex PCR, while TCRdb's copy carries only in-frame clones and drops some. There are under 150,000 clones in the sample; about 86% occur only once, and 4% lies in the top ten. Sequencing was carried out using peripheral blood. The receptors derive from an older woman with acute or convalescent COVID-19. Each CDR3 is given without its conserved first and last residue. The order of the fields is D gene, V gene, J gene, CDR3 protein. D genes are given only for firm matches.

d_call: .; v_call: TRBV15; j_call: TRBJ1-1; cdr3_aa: ATSRDHKANTEAF
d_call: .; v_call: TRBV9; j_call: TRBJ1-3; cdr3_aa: ASSSRTGNSGNTIY
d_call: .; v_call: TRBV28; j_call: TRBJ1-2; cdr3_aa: ASSQGDNYGYT
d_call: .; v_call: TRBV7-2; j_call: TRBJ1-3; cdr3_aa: ASSPSQGSGNTIY
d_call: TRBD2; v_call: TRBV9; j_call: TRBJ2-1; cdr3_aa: ASSPWTSGGSDEQF
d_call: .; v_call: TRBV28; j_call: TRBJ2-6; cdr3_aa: ASSLYDRGSGANVLT
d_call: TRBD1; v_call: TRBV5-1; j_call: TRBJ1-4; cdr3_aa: ASSAGGGSQLATNEKLF
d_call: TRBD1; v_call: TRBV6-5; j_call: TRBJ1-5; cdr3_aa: ASRDRGNQPQH
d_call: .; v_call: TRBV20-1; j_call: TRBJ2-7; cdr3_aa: SAVRDEQY
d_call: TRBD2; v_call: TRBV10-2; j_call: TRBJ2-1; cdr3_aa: ASGTSGRGYINEQF
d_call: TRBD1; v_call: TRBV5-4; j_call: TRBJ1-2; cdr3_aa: ASSFSGGEYGYT
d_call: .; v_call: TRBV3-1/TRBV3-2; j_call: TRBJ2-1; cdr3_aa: ASSQAPGVYNEQF
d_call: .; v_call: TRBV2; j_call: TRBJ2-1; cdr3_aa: ASSEVGGTEQF
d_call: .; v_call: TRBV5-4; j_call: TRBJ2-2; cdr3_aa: ASSLDRVRGTGELF
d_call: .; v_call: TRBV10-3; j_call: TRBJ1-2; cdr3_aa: AIRPGTYYGYT
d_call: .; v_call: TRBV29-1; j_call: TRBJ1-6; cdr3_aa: SARRESNSPLH
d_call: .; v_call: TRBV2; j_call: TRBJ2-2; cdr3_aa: ASSTGPGGTGELF
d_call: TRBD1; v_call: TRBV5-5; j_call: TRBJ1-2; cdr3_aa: ASSFRQGDGYT
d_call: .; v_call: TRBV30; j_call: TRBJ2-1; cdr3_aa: AFHTTPYNEQF
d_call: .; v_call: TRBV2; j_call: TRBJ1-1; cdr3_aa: ASIGPGMSTEAF
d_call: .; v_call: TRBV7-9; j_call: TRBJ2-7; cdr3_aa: ASSPRPGSYEQY
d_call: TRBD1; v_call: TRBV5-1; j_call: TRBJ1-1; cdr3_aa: ASSSGQGTMYTEAF
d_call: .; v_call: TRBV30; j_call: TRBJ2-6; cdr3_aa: AWTIRSGANVLT
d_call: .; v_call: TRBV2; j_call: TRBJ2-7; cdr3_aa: ASTDQLSYEQY
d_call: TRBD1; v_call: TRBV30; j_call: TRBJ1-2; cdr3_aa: AWSTGQAGYT
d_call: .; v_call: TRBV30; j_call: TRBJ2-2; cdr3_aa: AWKGLRNTGELF
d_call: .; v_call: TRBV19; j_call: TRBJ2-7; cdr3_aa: ASSISEGGYYEQY
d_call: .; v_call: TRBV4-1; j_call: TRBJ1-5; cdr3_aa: ASSQDGQSNQPQH
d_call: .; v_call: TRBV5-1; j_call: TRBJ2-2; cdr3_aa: ASSPDLTNTGELF
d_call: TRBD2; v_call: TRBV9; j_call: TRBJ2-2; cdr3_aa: ASSASGSQTGELF
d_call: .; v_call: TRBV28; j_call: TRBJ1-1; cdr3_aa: ASSPLFPSLNTEAF
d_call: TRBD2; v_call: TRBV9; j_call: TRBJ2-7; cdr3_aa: ASSPTSEFYEQY
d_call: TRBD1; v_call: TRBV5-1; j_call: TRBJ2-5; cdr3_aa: ASSLTDRDEETQY
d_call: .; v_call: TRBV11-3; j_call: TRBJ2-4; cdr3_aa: ASSLGTQSIQY
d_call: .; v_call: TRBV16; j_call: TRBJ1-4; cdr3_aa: ASSPGQLATNEKLF
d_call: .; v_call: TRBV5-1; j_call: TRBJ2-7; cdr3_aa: ASSLSLAGDEQY
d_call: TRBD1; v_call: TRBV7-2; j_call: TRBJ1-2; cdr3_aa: ASSLGQRDYGYT
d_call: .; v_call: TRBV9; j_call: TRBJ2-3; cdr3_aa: ASSVLVGIDTDTQY
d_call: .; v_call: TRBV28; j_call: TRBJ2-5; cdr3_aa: ASSGQGGQETQY
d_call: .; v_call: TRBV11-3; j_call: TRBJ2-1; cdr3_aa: ASSHGGEQF
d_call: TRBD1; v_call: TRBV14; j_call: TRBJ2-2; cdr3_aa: ASSRQGTGELF
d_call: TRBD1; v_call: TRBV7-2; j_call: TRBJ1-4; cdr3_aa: ASSLRTGARTTNEKLF
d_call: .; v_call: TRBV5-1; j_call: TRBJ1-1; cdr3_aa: ASSNSQGWNTEAF
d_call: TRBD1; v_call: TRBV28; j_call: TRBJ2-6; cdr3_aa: ASSPGQGWSGANVLT
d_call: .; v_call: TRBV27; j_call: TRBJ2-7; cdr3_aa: ASSSPRSTSSYEQY
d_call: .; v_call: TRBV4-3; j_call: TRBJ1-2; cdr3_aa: ASSPSWENLYGYT
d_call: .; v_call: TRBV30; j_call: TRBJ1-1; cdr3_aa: AWTTRTVVNTEAF
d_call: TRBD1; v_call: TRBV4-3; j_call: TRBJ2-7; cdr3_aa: ASSPAGTGIYEQY
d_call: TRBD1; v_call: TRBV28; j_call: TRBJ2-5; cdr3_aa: ASSRTGVKETQY
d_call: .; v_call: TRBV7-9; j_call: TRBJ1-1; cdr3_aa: ASSLQSGSEAF
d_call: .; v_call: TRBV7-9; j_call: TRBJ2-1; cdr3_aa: AIARTGGGSSYNEQF
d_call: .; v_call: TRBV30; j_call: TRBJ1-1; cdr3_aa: AWGEGLTYLNTEAF
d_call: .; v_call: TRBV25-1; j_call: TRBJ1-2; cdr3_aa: ASGDTGYYGYT